This T cell receptor beta chain was profiled in a study of T-cell memory formation after mild COVID-19. Study conclusions and caveats: Among clones peaking at day 37 in the second wave, SARS-CoV-2 specificity remained unconfirmed. The study found balanced CD4/CD8 in clones contracting day 15 to 85 and a CD4+ lean in later expanders. Most CD4+ clones that shrank were in CM and EM, while CD8+ ones turned up in EMRA.

V lost 1 base to trimming and J lost 0 bases, with 9 bases between them. The CDR3 has 15 residues. Germline CDR1 is LGHNA and CDR2 is YSLEER. As for this clonotype: Its antigen is not known.

TCR alpha and TCR beta cDNA libraries with sample barcodes and UMIs came from 5'RACE using constant-segment primers. Using its own MiXCR run on the 5' RACE reads, TCRdb lists one record per CDR3 protein. The table has 110,000 or so distinct CDR3 sequences, about a fifth seen once. The clonotype was recovered from a young man who had mild COVID-19 (a few samples of this study predate the infection). Cell type and time point are not known. What was sequenced was PBMCs or a T cell subset sorted from them (not recorded which). This chain links TRBV4-3 with TRBJ1-1; D ambiguous. CDR3 protein: CASSQGSQMNTEAFF. Here the CDR3 DNA reads TGCGCCAGCAGCCAAGGATCACAGATGAACACTGAAGCTTTCTTT.